A selection of T cell receptor beta chains follows, all from one sample in a study of cytomegalovirus exposure and HLA in healthy donors. TCRdb's table, derived via immunoSEQ multiplex PCR, lists solely in-frame clones and lacks some. The sample carries 150,000 to 200,000 clones, 80% to 90% recorded once. The sequenced material came from PBMCs. These receptors all come from a woman in her thirties in good health and CMV-seronegative. CDR3s include the opening cysteine and the closing phenylalanine or tryptophan. The D gene is left open where the match is weak. Where a row states a size, it is once, few, many or the class of an expanded clone; other rows omit it.

clone_size	v_call	j_call	d_call	cdr3_aa	cdr3_nt
.	TRBV7-9	TRBJ1-6	.	CASSPRVGAQNSPLHF	TGTGCCAGCAGCCCCCGTGTGGGGGCGCAAAATTCACCCCTCCACTTT
.	TRBV19	TRBJ1-5	.	CASSIPRGNQPQHF	TGTGCCAGTAGTATTCCCAGGGGAAATCAGCCCCAGCATTTT
.	TRBV5-1	TRBJ1-1	TRBD1	CASSLKAGGLNTEAFF	TGCGCCAGCAGCTTGAAGGCAGGGGGCTTGAACACTGAAGCTTTCTTT
.	TRBV25-1	TRBJ2-3	.	CASSETGIAVTQYF	TGTGCCAGCAGTGAAACGGGAATAGCCGTTACGCAGTATTTT
.	TRBV7-3	TRBJ2-2	.	CASSPLPGHLYTGELFF	TGTGCCAGCAGCCCCCTTCCGGGACACCTATACACCGGGGAGCTGTTTTTT
.	TRBV28	TRBJ1-2	TRBD1	CASSTGTGPFYGYTF	TGTGCCAGCAGCACCGGGACAGGACCTTTCTATGGCTACACCTTC
.	TRBV18	TRBJ2-3	TRBD2	CASSPRTSGTDTQYF	TGTGCCAGCTCACCCAGGACTAGCGGGACGGATACGCAGTATTTT
.	TRBV5-4	TRBJ2-1	TRBD2	CASSAGGTSGAYNEQFF	TGTGCCAGCAGCGCGGGGGGGACTAGCGGGGCCTACAATGAGCAGTTCTTC
.	TRBV5-1	TRBJ1-4	.	CASSSGQAYEKLFF	TGCGCCAGCAGTTCCGGACAAGCCTATGAAAAACTGTTTTTT
.	TRBV30	TRBJ2-3	.	CAWRSPGGAGDTQYF	TGTGCCTGGAGATCCCCGGGGGGCGCGGGAGATACGCAGTATTTT
.	TRBV30	TRBJ2-7	TRBD1	CAWGTGGDLSYEQYF	TGTGCCTGGGGGACAGGGGGCGATTTGTCCTACGAGCAGTACTTC
many	TRBV4-1	TRBJ2-7	TRBD1	CASSQEDRDSLYEQYF	TGCGCCAGCAGCCAAGAGGACCGGGACAGCCTATACGAGCAGTACTTC
.	TRBV5-6	TRBJ1-5	.	CASSSLGGYSNQPQHF	TGTGCCAGCAGCTCTTTAGGGGGTTATAGCAATCAGCCCCAGCATTTT
.	TRBV5-1	TRBJ1-1	TRBD1	CASSEGGAGNTEAFF	TGCGCCAGCAGCGAAGGGGGCGCGGGGAACACTGAAGCTTTCTTT
.	TRBV30	TRBJ2-1	.	CAWSGGVAGNEQFF	TGTGCCTGGAGTGGCGGGGTGGCGGGTAATGAGCAGTTCTTC
.	TRBV6-5	TRBJ1-4	TRBD1	CASSYGIRGHEKLFF	TGTGCCAGCAGTTACGGGATCAGGGGGCATGAAAAACTGTTTTTT
.	TRBV7-2	TRBJ1-5	.	CASSLRGPQHF	TGTGCCAGCAGCCTAAGGGGGCCCCAGCATTTT
.	TRBV7-9	TRBJ1-5	.	CASSQTGPNQPQHF	TGTGCCAGCAGCCAGACAGGACCGAATCAGCCCCAGCATTTT
.	TRBV2	TRBJ2-1	TRBD2	CASGRLAGNNEQFF	TGTGCCAGCGGACGGCTAGCGGGAAACAATGAGCAGTTCTTC